The 9 T cell receptor beta chains listed next were all sequenced from one sample in a study of human T cells and chemical hapten exposure. TCRdb used MiXCR to reprocess the RACE reads, holding one entry per CDR3 protein. Counted here are over 65,000 distinct CDR3 sequences, over 8.5% occurring once; the ten biggest clones make up roughly 1.4%. The time point: patch test 3, about 24 weeks after DPC sensitization. Regarding treatment: therapeutic diphenylcyclopropenone sensitization with weekly scalp DPC. Material: whole blood, obtained in connection with sensitization to the hapten diphenylcyclopropenone (DPC). The receptors were sampled from a woman in her forties or fifties with alopecia areata. Some clones in this sample may be carry-over from other donors' samples.

This chain links TRBV25-1 with TRBJ2-3; 7 nucleotides agree with TRBD2. V was clipped by 3 bases and J by 3 bases; unmatched bases: 3. This CDR3 comprises 14 residues. CDR1 and CDR2 (germline): MGHDK, SYGVNS. The CDR3 reads CASSDSSGTDTQYF. DNA of the CDR3: TGTGCCAGCAGTGACTCTAGCGGTACAGATACGCAGTATTTT.

In this sample, this clonotype turned up a few times. The rearrangement joins TRBV24-1 to TRBJ2-2, with 9 bases that match TRBD2. CDR1 KGHDR and CDR2 SFDVKD come from the germline V gene. The junction had 2 bases not matched to a gene; V was cut back by 5 bases and J by 5 bases. CDR3 length: 14 amino acids. CDR3 sequence reads: CATSVAGGTGELFF. DNA for the CDR3: TGTGCCACCAGTGTCGCGGGAGGGACCGGGGAGCTGTTTTTT.

This clonotype was seen repeatedly, ten times or more. The V call is TRBV6-1, the J call TRBJ2-3; TRBD2 aligns across 9 bases. This CDR3 contains 15 residues. Unmatched junction bases numbered 5, after V lost 3 bases and J lost 4 bases. CDR1 is MNHNS and CDR2 is SASEGT in the germline V gene. The CDR3, as DNA: TGTGCCAGCAGTGAGGCTGGCGGGAGGGCAGATACGCAGTATTTT. It encodes CASSEAGGRADTQYF.

The chain uses TRBV28 and TRBJ1-5; no firm D call. This CDR3 has 12 residues. With 11 bases removed from V and 0 bases from J, the gap between germline ends came to 8 bases. The V gene's germline CDR1 is MDHEN and CDR2 SYDVKM. The CDR3 loop reads CALTNSNQPQHF. Written as DNA, the CDR3 is TGTGCCCTAACTAATAGCAATCAGCCCCAGCATTTT.

This rearrangement joins TRBV6-5 to TRBJ1-6, with D unresolved. V was clipped by 6 bases and J by 9 bases, with 15 bases between them. The CDR3 runs 14 residues. Germline loops: CDR1 MNHEY, CDR2 SVGAGI. The CDR3 sequence is CASRANMESSPLHF. In nucleotides, the CDR3 is TGTGCCAGCAGGGCCAACATGGAGTCTTCACCCCTCCACTTT.

With regard to this clonotype: Since a much larger clone is just one base distant, this may be a read error. The conserved phenylalanine or tryptophan normally closing the CDR3 is absent here, so this likely arose from a read error. The chain recombines TRBV29-1 with TRBJ2-1, with D uncertain. Germline V gene data show CDR1 as SQVTM and CDR2 as ANQGSEA. This CDR3 has 11 residues. With 6 bases removed from V and 8 bases from J, the gap between germline ends came to 11 bases. CDR3 DNA sequence: TGCAGCGTACGCTACGAGGATGAGCAGTTCTAC. It specifies CSVRYEDEQFY.

This clonotype has just a few counts. The genes are TRBV20-1 and TRBJ2-7, with a possible D match to TRBD2 (5 bases). The length of the CDR3 is 14 residues. V lost 0 bases and J lost 2, with 11 bases in between. CDR1 is DFQATT, CDR2 SNEGSKA, per germline (reference sequence). As DNA, the CDR3 is TGCAGTGCTAGAGATCCAAAGAGGGCCTACGAGCAGTACTTC. It yields the protein CSARDPKRAYEQYF.

This clonotype showed up just a few times. V and J are TRBV28 and TRBJ2-3; 7 nucleotides match TRBD2. J gave up 12 bases and V 2 bases, and 14 bases lay outside the gene matches. Germline CDR1 reads MDHEN; CDR2 reads SYDVKM. The CDR3 is made up of 15 amino acids. The CDR3 loop reads CASSLGVLGAGSQYF. Here the CDR3 DNA reads TGTGCCAGCAGTTTAGGAGTTCTGGGAGCGGGGAGCCAGTATTTT.

The V call is TRBV6-4, the J call TRBJ1-1; D perhaps matches TRBD1 (5 bases). V gave up 6 bases and J gave up 2 bases, with 10 bases separating them. The CDR3 sequence is 13 residues long. The germline gives CDR1 MRHNA, CDR2 SNTAGT. CDR3 DNA: TGTGCCAGCAGCAGACAGTTAAACACTGAAGCTTTCTTT. Protein: CASSRQLNTEAFF.